The sequence of this TCR beta chain was determined in a study of response to subunit inactivated influenza vaccine. The CDR3 runs 16 residues. The trim removed 6 bases at V and 5 bases at J, leaving 11 bases unmatched. CDR1 is MNHNS, CDR2 SASEGT, per germline. TCRdb ran MiXCR on the RT-PCR reads and lists one entry per CDR3 protein. The sample lists hundreds of thousands of distinct CDR3 sequences; 14% were seen once. The clonotype comes from a man aged 50 or older who received an inactivated influenza vaccine. Material: PBMCs from blood, obtained 14 to 15 days before vaccination. The chain joins TRBV6-1 to TRBJ2-1, with 9 positions matching TRBD2. CDR3 in amino acids: CASRKRGASVDNEQFF. For the CDR3, the DNA is TGTGCCAGCAGGAAGCGGGGGGCCAGCGTAGACAATGAGCAGTTCTTC.